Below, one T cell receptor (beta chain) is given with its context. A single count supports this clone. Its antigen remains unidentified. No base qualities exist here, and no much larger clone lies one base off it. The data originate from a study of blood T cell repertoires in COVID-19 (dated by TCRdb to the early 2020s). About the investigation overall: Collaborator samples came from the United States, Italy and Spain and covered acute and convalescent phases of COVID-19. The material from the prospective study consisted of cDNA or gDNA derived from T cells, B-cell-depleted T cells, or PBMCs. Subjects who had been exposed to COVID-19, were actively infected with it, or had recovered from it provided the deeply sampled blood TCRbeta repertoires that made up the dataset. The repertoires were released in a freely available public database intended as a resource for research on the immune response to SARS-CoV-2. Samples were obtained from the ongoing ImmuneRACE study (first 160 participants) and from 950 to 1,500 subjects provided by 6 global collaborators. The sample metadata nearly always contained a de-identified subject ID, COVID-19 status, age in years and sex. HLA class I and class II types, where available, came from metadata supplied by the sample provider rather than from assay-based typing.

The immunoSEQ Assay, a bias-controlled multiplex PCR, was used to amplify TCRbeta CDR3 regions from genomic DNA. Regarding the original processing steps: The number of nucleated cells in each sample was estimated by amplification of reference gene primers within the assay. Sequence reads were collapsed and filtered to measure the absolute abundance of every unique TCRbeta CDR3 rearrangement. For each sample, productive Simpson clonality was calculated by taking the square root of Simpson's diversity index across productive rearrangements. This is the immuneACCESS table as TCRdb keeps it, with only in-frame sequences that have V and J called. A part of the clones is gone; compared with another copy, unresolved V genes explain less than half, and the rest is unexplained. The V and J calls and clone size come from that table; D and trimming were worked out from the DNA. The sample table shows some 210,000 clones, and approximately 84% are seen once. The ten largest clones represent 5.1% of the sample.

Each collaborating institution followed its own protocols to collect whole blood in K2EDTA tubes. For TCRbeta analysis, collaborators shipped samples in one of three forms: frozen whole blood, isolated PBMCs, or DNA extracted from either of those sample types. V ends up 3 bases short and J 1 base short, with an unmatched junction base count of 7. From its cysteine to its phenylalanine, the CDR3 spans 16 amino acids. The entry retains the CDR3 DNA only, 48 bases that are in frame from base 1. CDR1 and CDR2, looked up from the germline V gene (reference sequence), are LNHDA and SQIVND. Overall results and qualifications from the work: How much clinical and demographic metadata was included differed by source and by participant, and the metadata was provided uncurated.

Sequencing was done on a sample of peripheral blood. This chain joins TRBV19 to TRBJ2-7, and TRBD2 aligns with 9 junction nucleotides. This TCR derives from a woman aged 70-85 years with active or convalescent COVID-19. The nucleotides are TGTGCCAGTAGTATCAGGGCGGGAGGGATTTCCTACGAGCAGTACTTC. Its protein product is CASSIRAGGISYEQYF.